This T cell receptor (beta chain) was identified during a study of CD8 T cells in Susac syndrome. RNA, at about 0.5 to 1 ug, was reverse transcribed with random hexamers. TCRdb used MiXCR to reprocess the immunoSEQ multiplex PCR reads, holding one entry per CDR3 protein. The sample carries 150,000 to 250,000 distinct CDR3 sequences, 90% to 95% recorded once. Sequencing targeted TCR beta in T cells from blood (CD8+ and CD4+). The source of this sequence is a human donor with multiple sclerosis. Sequenced: CD4+ T cells from PBMCs.

CDR3 region: CASSPKAGLDSSYEQYF. DNA of the CDR3: TGTGCCAGCAGCCCCAAAGCTGGGCTAGACAGCTCCTACGAGCAGTACTTC. The chain is built from TRBV11-3 and TRBJ2-7, with D maybe TRBD1 (5 bases). V was pared by 5 bases and J by 0 bases, with 20 bases between. Looked up from germline, CDR1 is SGHNT and CDR2 is YENEEA. This CDR3 region has 17 residues.